Listed here are 7 T cell receptor beta chains from one sample, sequenced in a study of blood T cell repertoires in COVID-19. Measured with immunoSEQ multiplex PCR; TCRdb has only the in-frame clones, and not every one. Of roughly 130,000 clones listed, approximately 81% are singletons. The sequenced sample was peripheral blood. The receptors were sampled from a woman aged 25 to 39 who had recovered from COVID-19.

The rearrangement links TRBV29-1 to TRBJ2-5, with 10 nucleotides matching TRBD2. The germline V gene has CDR1 SQVTM and CDR2 ANQGSEA. The CDR3 runs 19 residues. The ends lost 2 bases at V and 0 bases at J; junction bases unmatched: 15. CDR3 nucleotide sequence: TGCAGCGTTGAATGGCTAGCGGGGGCCTTAAACCTACACCAAGAGACCCAGTACTTC. This gives the protein CSVEWLAGALNLHQETQYF. The variable domain in full, with the rest retrieved from reference TRBV29-1 and TRBJ2-5, is SAVISQKPSRDICQRGTSLTIQCQVDSQVTMMFWYRQQPGQSLTLIATANQGSEATYESGFVIDKFPISRPNLTFSTLTVSNMSPEDSSIYLCSVEWLAGALNLHQETQYFGPGTRLLVL.

Points on this clone: With a much larger clone just one base away, this may be a read error. This chain joins TRBV7-8 and TRBJ1-1, with 7 bases fitting TRBD1. CDR1 SGHVS and CDR2 FQNEAQ come from the germline V gene. The CDR3 runs 13 residues. The V and J ends lost 4 bases and 4 bases, in that order; junction bases with no gene match: 3. This chain's CDR3 is CASSWGQITEAFF. The CDR3 DNA reads as TGTGCCAGCAGCTGGGGACAGATCACTGAAGCTTTCTTT.

The V gene is TRBV18, the J gene TRBJ1-1; D might be TRBD1 (5 bases). V was clipped by 0 bases and J by 0 bases, with 5 bases between them. This CDR3 is built from 14 residues. CDR1 and CDR2 from the germline V gene are KGHSH and LQKENI. The CDR3 sequence: CASSPPGVNTEAFF. Here the CDR3 DNA reads TGTGCCAGCTCACCACCAGGGGTGAACACTGAAGCTTTCTTT.

This chain joins TRBV6-2 or TRBV6-3 and TRBJ2-1; D perhaps matches TRBD2 (7 bases). The V gene lost 6 bases and the J gene lost 9 bases, with 27 bases spanning the gap. The CDR3 sequence is 17 residues long. From germline, CDR1 is MNHEY and CDR2 SVGEGT. CDR3 bases: TGTGCCAGCAGCCCTCCCGTCGGGGGGCGCCTAGGGGCTGAGCAGTTCTTC. Translated: CASSPPVGGRLGAEQFF.

This clone was seen a single time. The J gene is TRBJ2-1, the V gene TRBV13; 8 nucleotides line up with TRBD2. The CDR3 contains 16 residues. The ends lost 5 bases at V and 6 bases at J; junction bases unmatched: 12. Germline CDR1 is PRHDT and CDR2 is FYEKMQ (reference sequence). DNA for the CDR3: TGTGCCAGCAGCCTCGCCGGACTAGCCGCCCCCAATGAGCAGTTCTTC. Protein sequence: CASSLAGLAAPNEQFF.

The chain combines TRBV4-1 with TRBJ1-1; 7 nucleotides align to TRBD1. J gave up 1 base and V 1 base, and 0 bases lay outside the gene matches. CDR1 MGHRA and CDR2 YSYEKL come from the germline V gene. The CDR3 has 14 residues. CDR3 nucleotides: TGCGCCAGCAGCCAAGGACAGGGGAACACTGAAGCTTTCTTT. Its translation is CASSQGQGNTEAFF.

This clone was counted between two and nine times. The rearrangement links TRBV4-1 to TRBJ2-7, with D unresolved. The V gene lost 0 bases and the J gene lost 4 bases, with 13 bases spanning the gap. Germline CDR1 reads MGHRA; CDR2 reads YSYEKL. CDR3 length equals 15 residues. CDR3 amino acids: CASSQEALSGYEQYF. DNA for the CDR3: TGCGCCAGCAGCCAAGAGGCGCTCTCCGGGTACGAGCAGTACTTC.